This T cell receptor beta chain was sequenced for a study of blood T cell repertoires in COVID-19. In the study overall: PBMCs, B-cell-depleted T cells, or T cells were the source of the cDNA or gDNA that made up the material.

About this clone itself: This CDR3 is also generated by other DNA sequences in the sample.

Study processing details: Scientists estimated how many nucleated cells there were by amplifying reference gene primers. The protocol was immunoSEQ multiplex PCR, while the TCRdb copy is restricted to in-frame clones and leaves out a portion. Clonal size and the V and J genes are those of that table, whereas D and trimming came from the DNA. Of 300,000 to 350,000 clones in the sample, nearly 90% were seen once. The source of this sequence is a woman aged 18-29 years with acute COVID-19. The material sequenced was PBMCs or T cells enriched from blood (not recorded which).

The CDR3 here is CASSPGATNEKLFF. In nucleotides, the CDR3 is TGTGCCAGCTCACCCGGAGCAACTAATGAAAAACTGTTTTTT. V and J are TRBV18 and TRBJ1-4; D is unclear. This CDR3 comprises 14 residues. Between the trimmed V and J ends, which lost 3 bases and 0 bases, there was a span of 5 bases. Germline V gene lookup returns CDR1 KGHSH and CDR2 LQKENI.